What follows describes a single TCR beta chain. The data were obtained in a study of blood T cell repertoires in COVID-19. About the research overall: In each case, the material was cDNA or gDNA derived from T cells, B-cell-depleted T cells, or PBMCs.

Methods used by the authors: Nucleated cell number was recorded as an estimate derived from reference gene primer amplification. Assay: immunoSEQ multiplex PCR; the TCRdb copy retains only in-frame clones and omits some. V and J calls plus clone size are reproduced from that table; the DNA served to infer D and trimming. The table includes approximately 150,000 clones, about 87% detected once. CDR3 length: 11 amino acids. From germline, CDR1 is DFQATT and CDR2 SNEGSKA (reference sequence). V lost 6 bases and J 0 bases, leaving 5 bases between the germline ends. Sequencing input: peripheral blood. This TCR came from a woman aged 60-70 years who had recovered from COVID-19. V gene TRBV20-1 combines with J gene TRBJ1-1; D gene unclear. In DNA, the CDR3 is TGCAGTGCCGACTTGAACACTGAAGCTTTCTTT. This sequence encodes CSADLNTEAFF.